This T cell receptor (beta chain) is from a study of blood T cells in healthy people across ages. This clonotype was observed a few times. The antigen remains unidentified. Each of the donors had roughly 9.3 milliliters of peripheral blood drawn into EDTA-treated Vacutainer tubes. PCR was performed a second time for about 6 to 11 cycles using a sample-barcoded 5' primer and a J-beta primer mix. Every cDNA was tagged by a template-switch adaptor with 12 random nucleotides. MiXCR, applied by TCRdb to the 5' RACE reads, yields one record per CDR3 protein. The sample holds 1.5 million to 2 million distinct CDR3 sequences, 28% seen once. General study findings and limits: Long-lived and aged donors differed, with more naive CD4+ cells and higher diversity in the long-lived. A roughly linear fall in TCR beta diversity per million T cells was seen with increasing age.

J gave up 4 bases and V 0 bases, and 8 bases lay outside the gene matches. Per the germline V gene, CDR1 is DFQATT and CDR2 is SNEGSKA (reference sequence). This CDR3 spans 17 amino acids. The rearrangement links TRBV20-1 to TRBJ2-6; 8 nucleotides agree with TRBD1. The specimen sequenced was blood. The TCR was taken from a woman in her twenties or thirties in good health. CDR3 in amino acids: CSARDPQGARGANVLTF. CDR3 nucleotides: TGCAGTGCTAGAGATCCCCAGGGGGCGCGCGGGGCCAACGTCCTGACTTTC.